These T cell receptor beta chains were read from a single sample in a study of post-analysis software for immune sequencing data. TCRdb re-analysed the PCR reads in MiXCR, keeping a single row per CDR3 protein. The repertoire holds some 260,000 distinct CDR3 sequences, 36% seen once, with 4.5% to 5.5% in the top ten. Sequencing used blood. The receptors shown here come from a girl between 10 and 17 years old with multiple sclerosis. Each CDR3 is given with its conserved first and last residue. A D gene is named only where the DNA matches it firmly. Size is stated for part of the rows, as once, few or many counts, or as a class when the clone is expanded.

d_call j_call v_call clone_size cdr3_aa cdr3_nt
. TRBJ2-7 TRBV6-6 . CASSYSSTVGYEQYF TGTGCCAGCAGTTACTCGAGTACAGTTGGATACGAGCAGTACTTC
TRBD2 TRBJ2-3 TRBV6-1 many CASSELAGADTQYF TGTGCCAGCAGTGAACTAGCGGGAGCAGATACGCAGTATTTT
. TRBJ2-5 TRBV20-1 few CSARGTAPQETQYF TGCAGTGCTAGAGGGACTGCCCCCCAGGAGACCCAGTACTTC
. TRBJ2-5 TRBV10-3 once CAIRPGTTDQETQYF TGTGCCATCAGACCCGGGACGACCGACCAAGAGACCCAGTACTTC
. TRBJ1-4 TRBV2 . CASSYRDSNEKLFF TGTGCCAGCAGCTACAGGGACTCTAATGAAAAACTGTTTTTT
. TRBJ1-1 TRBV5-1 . CASSFRTTGTEAFF TGCGCCAGCAGCTTCCGGACTACGGGCACTGAAGCTTTCTTT
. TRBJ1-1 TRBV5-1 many CASSSTALGTSNTEAFF TGCGCCAGCAGCTCTACAGCGTTGGGAACCTCGAACACTGAAGCTTTCTTT
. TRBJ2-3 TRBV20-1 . CSAAVSTDTQYF TGCAGTGCGGCCGTTAGCACAGATACGCAGTATTTT
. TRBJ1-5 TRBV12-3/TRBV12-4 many CASSFGDSNQPQHF TGTGCCAGCAGTTTCGGGGATAGCAATCAGCCCCAGCATTTT
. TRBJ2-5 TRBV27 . CASSSQRRPETQYF TGTGCCAGCAGTTCCCAACGCCGTCCGGAGACCCAGTACTTC
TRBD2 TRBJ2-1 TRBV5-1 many CASSSGGSGKYNEQFF TGCGCCAGCAGCTCCGGTGGTAGCGGGAAATACAATGAGCAGTTCTTC
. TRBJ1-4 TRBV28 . CASSLGGQVLFF TGTGCCAGCAGTTTAGGAGGGCAGGTCCTGTTTTTT
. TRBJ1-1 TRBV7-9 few CASSSNAGRQNTEAFF TGTGCCAGCAGTTCCAATGCGGGCAGGCAGAACACTGAAGCTTTCTTT
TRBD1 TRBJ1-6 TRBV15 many CATSRDRGTNSPLHF TGTGCCACCAGCAGGGACAGGGGAACCAATTCACCCCTCCACTTT
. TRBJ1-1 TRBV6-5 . CASRGKIGSTEAFF TGTGCCAGCAGGGGGAAAATAGGAAGCACTGAAGCTTTCTTT
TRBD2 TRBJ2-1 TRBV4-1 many CASSQDAAGVYNEQFF TGCGCCAGCAGCCAAGATGCGGCGGGAGTCTACAATGAGCAGTTCTTC
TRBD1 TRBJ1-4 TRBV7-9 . CASSHRGGNEKRFF TGTGCCAGCAGCCACAGGGGTGGCAATGAAAAACGGTTTTTT
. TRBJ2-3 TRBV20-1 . CSARNVISHTDTQYF TGCAGTGCTAGAAACGTTATATCCCATACAGATACGCAGTATTTT
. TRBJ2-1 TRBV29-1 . CSGGPPGNYEQFF TGCAGCGGGGGTCCGCCAGGGAACTATGAGCAGTTCTTC
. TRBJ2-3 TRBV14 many CASTSDYRPTDTQYF TGTGCCAGCACCTCGGATTATCGACCCACAGATACGCAGTATTTT
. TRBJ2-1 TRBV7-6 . CASSSGGLARHNEQFF TGTGCCAGCAGCTCCGGGGGGCTAGCGAGACACAATGAGCAGTTCTTC
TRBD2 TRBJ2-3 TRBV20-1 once CSARAPLRGGSDTQYF TGCAGTGCTAGAGCTCCCCTCCGGGGGGGCTCAGATACGCAGTATTTT
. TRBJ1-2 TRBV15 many CATSSNQAGGGYTF TGTGCCACCAGCAGTAACCAGGCGGGAGGCGGCTACACCTTC
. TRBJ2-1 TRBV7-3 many CASSFGGASYNEQFF TGTGCCAGCAGCTTCGGGGGAGCCTCCTACAATGAGCAGTTCTTC
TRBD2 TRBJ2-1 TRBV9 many CASSGRLQAGFGNEQFF TGTGCCAGCAGCGGAAGACTACAAGCGGGGTTTGGTAATGAGCAGTTCTTC
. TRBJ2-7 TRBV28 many CASSEGSSYEQYF TGTGCCAGCAGCGAGGGTAGCTCCTACGAGCAGTACTTC
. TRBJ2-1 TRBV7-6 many CASSPFWDQNNEQFF TGTGCCAGCAGCCCTTTTTGGGACCAAAACAATGAGCAGTTCTTC
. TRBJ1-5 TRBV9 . CASSVGWGNQPQHF TGTGCCAGCAGCGTAGGGTGGGGGAATCAGCCCCAGCATTTT
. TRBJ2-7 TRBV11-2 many CASSFRAEYEQYF TGTGCCAGCAGCTTCAGGGCGGAGTACGAGCAGTACTTC
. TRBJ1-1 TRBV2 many CASSRDIAYEAFF TGTGCCAGCAGCCGGGACATAGCGTATGAAGCTTTCTTT
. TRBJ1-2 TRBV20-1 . CSARAGDFYGYTF TGCAGTGCTAGGGCAGGGGACTTCTATGGCTACACCTTC
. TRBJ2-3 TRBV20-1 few CSARGPRQGDTQYF TGCAGTGCTAGAGGGCCTCGACAAGGGGATACGCAGTATTTT
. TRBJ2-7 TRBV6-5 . CASRLYGTAYEQYF TGTGCCAGCAGGCTCTACGGTACAGCCTACGAGCAGTACTTC
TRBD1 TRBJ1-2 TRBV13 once CASSLRFRGTATGDYGYTF TGTGCCAGCAGCTTACGGTTCCGCGGAACGGCGACAGGGGACTATGGCTACACCTTC
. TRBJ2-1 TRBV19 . CASSSLLGGTEQFF TGTGCCAGTAGTAGCTTGTTGGGGGGAACTGAGCAGTTCTTC
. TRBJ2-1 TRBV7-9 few CASRGGGPYNEQFF TGTGCCAGCCGGGGTGGGGGACCCTACAATGAGCAGTTCTTC
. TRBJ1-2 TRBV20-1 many CGVEERGVNYGYTF TGCGGTGTAGAGGAGAGAGGGGTGAACTATGGCTACACCTTC
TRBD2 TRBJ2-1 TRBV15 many CATSSLSGLAGVVQFF TGTGCCACCAGCAGTCTTTCGGGACTAGCGGGAGTGGTGCAGTTCTTC
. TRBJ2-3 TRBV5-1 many CASSLEGDTDTQYF TGCGCCAGCAGCTTGGAGGGGGACACAGATACGCAGTATTTT
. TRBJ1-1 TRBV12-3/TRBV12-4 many CASSPLRRTATNTEAFF TGTGCCAGCAGTCCACTGCGGAGGACAGCAACGAACACTGAAGCTTTCTTT
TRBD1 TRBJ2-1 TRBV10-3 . CAISGTGSGNEQFF TGTGCCATTTCCGGGACAGGGAGTGGTAATGAGCAGTTCTTC
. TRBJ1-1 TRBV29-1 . CSGWVNTEAFF TGCAGCGGGTGGGTGAACACTGAAGCTTTCTTT
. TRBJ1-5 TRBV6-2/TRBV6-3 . CASKDAAQPQHF TGTGCCAGCAAGGACGCGGCTCAGCCCCAGCATTTT
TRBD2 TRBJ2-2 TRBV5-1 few CASSRSTSGKNVAGELFF TGCGCCAGCAGCCGGAGTACTAGCGGTAAAAACGTTGCCGGGGAGCTGTTTTTT
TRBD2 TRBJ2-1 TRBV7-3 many CASSLITSANEQFF TGTGCCAGCAGCTTAATTACTAGCGCAAATGAGCAGTTCTTC
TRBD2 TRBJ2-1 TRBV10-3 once CAIRRTSGNLNEQFF TGTGCCATCAGAAGGACTAGCGGGAACCTTAATGAGCAGTTCTTC
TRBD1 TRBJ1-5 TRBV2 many CASMDRGPRHYSNQPQHF TGTGCCAGCATGGACAGGGGCCCACGCCATTATAGCAATCAGCCCCAGCATTTT
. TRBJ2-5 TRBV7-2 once CASSPNPGYEETQYF TGTGCCAGCAGCCCCAACCCGGGGTATGAAGAGACCCAGTACTTC